This TCR beta chain was sequenced for a study of Tregs in tolerant kidney transplant recipients. Findings and limits, study-wide: The most relevant donor-specific Treg TCRbeta repertoire apparently came from expansion with activated donor B cells. Biological reproducibility was not directly addressed, but technical replication error appeared minimal. The small number of patients limits these findings pending further validation.

About this clone: The antigen is not known.

Unstimulated Tregs (CD4+CD25+CD127-) and CD4+CD25- non-Tregs were sorted from PBMCs. Repertoires were generated with immunoSEQ multiplex PCR, while TCRdb's copy carries only in-frame clones and drops some. This sample has some 68,000 clones; 84% occur once, and the top ten carry 3.5% to 5.5%. The clonotype originates from a human donor in good health. The sequencing input was CD4+ T cells from blood.

CDR3 region: CASSGGDRVNTEAFF. DNA for the CDR3: TGCGCCAGCAGCGGAGGGGACAGGGTGAACACTGAAGCTTTCTTT. This chain joins TRBV5-1 and TRBJ1-1; 9 bases are a match to TRBD1. The CDR3 spans 15 residues. CDR1 SGHRS and CDR2 YFSETQ come from the germline V gene. V lost 4 bases to trimming and J lost 0 bases; unmatched junction nucleotides: 4.